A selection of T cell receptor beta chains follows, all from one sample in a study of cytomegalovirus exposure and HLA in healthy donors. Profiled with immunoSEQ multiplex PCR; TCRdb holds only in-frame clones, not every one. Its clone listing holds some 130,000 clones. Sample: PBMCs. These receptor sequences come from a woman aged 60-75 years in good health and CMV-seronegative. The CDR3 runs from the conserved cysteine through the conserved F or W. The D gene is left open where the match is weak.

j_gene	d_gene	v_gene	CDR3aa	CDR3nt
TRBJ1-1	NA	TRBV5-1	CASSLSAGRTEAFF	TGCGCCAGCAGCTTGTCGGCGGGTCGTACTGAAGCTTTCTTT
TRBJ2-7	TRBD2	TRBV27	CASSQTSGSIYEQYF	TGTGCCAGCAGTCAGACTAGCGGAAGTATCTACGAGCAGTACTTC
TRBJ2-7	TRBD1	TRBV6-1	CASRAGTALHEQYF	TGTGCCAGCAGGGCCGGGACAGCCCTCCACGAGCAGTACTTC
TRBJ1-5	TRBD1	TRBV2	CASRGDRGNQPQHF	TGTGCCAGCAGGGGCGACAGGGGTAATCAGCCCCAGCATTTT
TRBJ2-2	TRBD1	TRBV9	CASAREQGTPGELFF	TGTGCCAGCGCGCGCGAACAGGGGACACCCGGGGAGCTGTTTTTT
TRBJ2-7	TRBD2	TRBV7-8	CASSLPPLGPRGDEQYF	TGTGCCAGCAGCTTACCACCCTTGGGACCGCGGGGGGACGAGCAGTACTTC
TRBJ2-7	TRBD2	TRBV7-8	CASRPRAGVEEQYF	TGTGCCAGCAGACCAAGAGCGGGAGTGGAAGAGCAGTACTTC
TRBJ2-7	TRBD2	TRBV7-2	CASSLPNRASGGFYEQYF	TGTGCCAGCAGCTTACCGAATAGGGCTAGCGGGGGGTTCTACGAGCAGTACTTC
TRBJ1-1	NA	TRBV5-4	CASSPIGGIAEAFF	TGTGCCAGCAGCCCAATCGGAGGTATAGCTGAAGCTTTCTTT
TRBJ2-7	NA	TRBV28	CASTPYEATEQYF	TGTGCCAGCACCCCTTATGAGGCGACCGAGCAGTACTTC
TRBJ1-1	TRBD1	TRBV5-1	CASNLGQGAPLLNTEAFF	TGCGCCAGCAACTTGGGGCAGGGGGCGCCTCTCCTCAACACTGAAGCTTTCTTT